This entry describes one T cell receptor (beta chain). The junction departs from the called germline gene at one end, perhaps through a read error. The germline V gene encodes CDR1 SGHVS and CDR2 FQNEAQ. The CDR3 contains 13 residues. These data originate in a study of patients and donors after allogeneic stem cell transplantation. TCRdb processed the RT-PCR reads anew with MiXCR; each CDR3 protein has one entry. The sample lists more than 150,000 distinct CDR3 sequences, 40% to 45% occurring once. The chain links TRBV7-8 to TRBJ2-1, with D maybe TRBD1 (6 bases). The sequenced sample was blood, either unsorted or a sorted T cell fraction (not recorded which). This TCR came from a human donor who was either an allogeneic HSCT recipient or a stem cell or donor lymphocyte infusion donor (not recorded which). It is not recorded whose cells these are; they may come from a transplant donor. CDR3 loop: CASRLATGNEQFF. The CDR3 DNA reads as TGTGCCAGCAGATTAGCGACAGGAAATGAGCAGTTCTTC.